The 5 T cell receptor beta chains below all came from one sample that was sequenced in a study of identical twins (dated by TCRdb to the mid-2010s). Library construction relied on 5' RACE. Instrument on record: Illumina HiSeq 2000. TCRdb applied fastp at Q25 and MiXCR to the public reads, then kept only in-frame beta chains. Identical CDR3 proteins give one entry, which carries the most common genes and DNA. Across this sample there are a few hundred thousand distinct CDR3 sequences, with nearly 10% seen only once. The top ten clones comprise 2.5% to 3.5% of the sample. The data also belong to a second study, concerning yellow fever vaccine responses in identical twins.

Specimen: PBMCs. All receptors derive from a woman between 18 and 30 years old in good health.

The sample holds a few counts of this clonotype. This rearrangement joins TRBV18 to TRBJ1-6; D is unresolved. The CDR3 loop spans 13 amino acids. Germline V gene sequence: CDR1 KGHSH, CDR2 LQKENI. V was trimmed by 4 bases and J by 8 bases, leaving 9 bases between them. DNA of the CDR3: TGTGCCAGCTCACGACTCGATGATTCACCCCTCCACTTT. This encodes CASSRLDDSPLHF.

This clonotype was detected many times. The J gene is TRBJ2-2, the V gene TRBV7-9; 7 bases agree with TRBD1. The CDR3 spans 15 residues. Germline values: CDR1 SEHNR, CDR2 FQNEAQ (reference sequence). The junction had 3 bases not matched to a gene; V was cut back by 4 bases and J by 1 base. The CDR3 sequence is CASSSHRGNTGELFF. DNA of the CDR3: TGTGCCAGCAGCTCACACAGGGGGAACACCGGGGAGCTGTTTTTT.

The chain uses TRBV20-1 and TRBJ2-7, with 9 bases fitting TRBD2. V was clipped by 3 bases and J by 4 bases; unmatched bases: 4. The CDR3 has 13 residues. Germline CDR1 reads DFQATT; CDR2 reads SNEGSKA (reference sequence). The CDR3 loop reads CSARSGRLYEQYF. In DNA form, the CDR3 reads TGCAGTGCTAGGAGCGGGAGGCTTTACGAGCAGTACTTC.

This clonotype appeared a few times. The rearrangement joins TRBV12-3 or TRBV12-4 to TRBJ2-3; 10 nucleotides align to TRBD2. With 5 bases clipped from V and 4 bases from J, the junction kept 0 bases outside the gene matches. The CDR3 has 13 amino acids. The CDR3 here is CASSGTSADTQYF. CDR3 in DNA: TGTGCCAGCAGTGGGACTAGCGCAGATACGCAGTATTTT.

The chain couples TRBV5-8 to TRBJ2-1; D might be TRBD1 (6 bases). This CDR3 contains 14 residues. Trimming removed 1 base at V and 6 bases at J, with 11 bases between. Germline loops: CDR1 SGHTS, CDR2 YDEGEE. The CDR3 sequence is CASSLTGLGNEQFF. For the CDR3, the DNA is TGTGCCAGCAGCTTGACAGGGTTAGGCAATGAGCAGTTCTTC.